The TCR beta chain under discussion was sequenced for a study of control samples from healthy donors and cancer patients. The length of the CDR3 is 15 residues. Germline trimming cut 5 bases from V and 6 bases from J; bases unmatched to any gene: 9. The V gene's germline CDR1 is MNHEY and CDR2 SVGAGI. The method was immunoSEQ multiplex PCR; TCRdb's version includes in-frame clones alone and lacks a portion of them. The data hold about 55,000 clones, with around 97% observed a single time. The receptor was isolated from a woman in her thirties in good health. This chain connects TRBV6-5 to TRBJ2-2; 7 bases line up with TRBD1. Sequences were obtained from blood. CDR3 amino acids: CASSPTGWGAGELFF. CDR3 coding DNA: TGTGCCAGCAGTCCGACAGGGTGGGGTGCCGGGGAGCTGTTTTTT.